A single sample gave rise to the 18 T cell receptor beta chains below, sequenced in a study of blood T cell repertoires in COVID-19. Repertoires were generated with immunoSEQ multiplex PCR, while TCRdb's copy carries only in-frame clones and drops some. The sample lists about 220,000 clones, approximately 84% occurring once. Sample: peripheral blood. These receptors were collected from a woman in her sixties with acute or convalescent COVID-19.

J is TRBJ2-7 and V is TRBV29-1, with D possibly TRBD1 on 5 matching bases. The CDR3 has 11 amino acids. Trimming cost V 5 bases and J 4 bases, with 9 bases left between them. CDR1 and CDR2 from the germline V gene are SQVTM and ANQGSEA. CDR3 residues: CSVQGIYEQYF. The CDR3 nucleotides are TGCAGCGTTCAGGGAATTTACGAGCAGTACTTC.

CDR3 DNA sequence: TGTGCCTGGAGTGTAACAGGGGCGAACACCGGGGAGCTGTTTTTT. Translating it yields CAWSVTGANTGELFF. This chain joins TRBV30 and TRBJ2-2; 7 nucleotides line up with TRBD1. Germline V gene sequence: CDR1 GTSNPN, CDR2 SVGIG (reference sequence). The CDR3 covers 15 residues. Unmatched junction bases numbered 1, after V lost 0 bases and J lost 0 bases.

V gene TRBV7-9 combines with J gene TRBJ1-3; D might be TRBD1 (6 bases). Germline V lookup: CDR1 SEHNR, CDR2 FQNEAQ (reference sequence). The V end was cut by 3 bases, the J end by 0 bases, with 9 bases between. This CDR3 comprises 15 residues. The CDR3 coding sequence is TGTGCCAGCAGCTTTGACAGGTTCTCTGGAAACACCATATATTTT. This gives the protein CASSFDRFSGNTIYF.

Of note for this clone: Other nucleotide sequences from this sample produce the same CDR3. The CDR3 is CASSLTGDYGYTF. In DNA, the CDR3 is TGTGCCAGCAGTCTAACAGGGGACTATGGCTACACCTTC. The chain links TRBV6-5 to TRBJ1-2; 7 nucleotides agree with TRBD1. This CDR3 has 13 residues. Germline V gene lookup returns CDR1 MNHEY and CDR2 SVGAGI. The trim removed 5 bases at V and 3 bases at J, leaving 3 bases unmatched.

The CDR3 nucleotides read TGTGCCAGCAGTGAAGAAGGAGGGCCTTACGAGCAGTACTTC. Translated: CASSEEGGPYEQYF. This chain links TRBV2 with TRBJ2-7, with a possible D match to TRBD2 (6 bases). This CDR3 comprises 14 residues. V lost 1 base, J lost 4 bases, and 11 bases lay in between. Per germline, CDR1 SNHLY and CDR2 FYNNEI.

The chain recombines TRBV12-2 with TRBJ1-3; no check of the table's D call, TRBD1, against the DNA was made. TRBV12-2 is labeled a pseudogene. The CDR3 covers 17 residues. The CDR3 loop is CASRYTPGQGSGNTIYF. CDR3 coding DNA: TGTGCAAGTCGGTATACTCCGGGACAGGGATCTGGAAACACCATATATTTT.

The rearrangement links TRBV6-5 to TRBJ2-1; 8 nucleotides line up with TRBD1. This CDR3 region has 14 residues. Germline V gene data show CDR1 as MNHEY and CDR2 as SVGAGI. V trimming: 6 bases; J trimming: 5 bases; junction bases outside the gene matches: 6. The DNA of the CDR3 is TGTGCCAGCAGAGCAGGGGGCTTCCACAATGAGCAGTTCTTC. It is translated as CASRAGGFHNEQFF.

The V and J genes are TRBV5-1 and TRBJ1-1; 11 bases map to TRBD1. V was pared by 4 bases and J by 4 bases, with 6 bases of the junction left unmatched. The CDR3 has 15 residues. The germline V gene has CDR1 SGHRS and CDR2 YFSETQ. CDR3 loop: CASSDGQGAVTEAFF. The CDR3 nucleotides are TGCGCCAGCAGCGACGGACAGGGGGCGGTCACTGAAGCTTTCTTT. The variable domain in full, with the rest retrieved from reference TRBV5-1 and TRBJ1-1, is KAGVTQTPRYLIKTRGQQVTLSCSPISGHRSVSWYQQTPGQGLQFLFEYFSETQRNKGNFPGRFSGRQFSNSRSEMNVSTLELGDSALYLCASSDGQGAVTEAFFGQGTRLTVV.

This clone has just one count. The gene calls are TRBV6-5 and TRBJ1-6; unclear D gene. The length of the CDR3 is 14 residues. With 6 bases removed from V and 0 bases from J, the gap between germline ends came to 6 bases. Germline V lookup: CDR1 MNHEY, CDR2 SVGAGI. Here the CDR3 reads CASRGASYNSPLHF. CDR3 bases: TGTGCCAGCAGGGGAGCCTCCTATAATTCACCCCTCCACTTT.

J is TRBJ2-3 and V is TRBV7-2; 9 bases agree with TRBD2. The germline V gene encodes CDR1 SGHTA and CDR2 FQGNSA. This CDR3 has 18 amino acids. With 2 bases clipped from V and 0 bases from J, the junction kept 9 bases outside the gene matches. Here the CDR3 reads CASSLTRGGGASTDTQYF. CDR3 sequence (DNA): TGTGCCAGCAGCTTAACGCGAGGCGGGGGGGCCAGCACAGATACGCAGTATTTT.

The V call is TRBV5-6, the J call TRBJ1-1, with no clear D. Per germline, CDR1 SGHDT and CDR2 YYEEEE. V was shortened by 0 bases and J by 1 base, with 7 bases between the two germline ends. This CDR3 comprises 14 residues. CDR3 sequence reads: CASSLAPGNTEAFF. The CDR3 bases are TGTGCCAGCAGCTTGGCGCCAGGGAACACTGAAGCTTTCTTT.

The chain combines TRBV5-5 with TRBJ2-7; D is undetermined. Germline V CDR1 and CDR2: SGHKS, YYEKEE (reference sequence). This CDR3 region has 15 residues. V lost 2 bases and J 0 bases, leaving 12 bases between the germline ends. The DNA for the CDR3 is TGTGCCAGCAGCTTCCTGGCGGATCCCTCCTACGAGCAGTACTTC. Translating it yields CASSFLADPSYEQYF.

This clone was seen only a few times. The chain employs TRBV5-4 and TRBJ2-7, with 14 positions matching TRBD2. From germline, CDR1 is SGHNT and CDR2 YYREEE (reference sequence). This CDR3 is built from 16 residues. V shed 4 bases and J 4 bases; nucleotides not matched to a gene: 7. CDR3 sequence: CASSAGLAGGPYEQYF. CDR3 DNA sequence: TGTGCCAGCAGCGCTGGACTAGCGGGGGGCCCATACGAGCAGTACTTC.

V and J are TRBV5-1 and TRBJ2-5; 10 bases match TRBD2. This CDR3 spans 17 amino acids. Unmatched junction bases numbered 6, after V lost 1 base and J lost 0 bases. The germline V gene encodes CDR1 SGHRS and CDR2 YFSETQ. CDR3 coding DNA: TGCGCCAGCAGCTTGCCTCCTAGCGGGGGTAACCAAGAGACCCAGTACTTC. It codes for CASSLPPSGGNQETQYF.

The V gene is TRBV12-3 or TRBV12-4, the J gene TRBJ2-1; 10 bases line up with TRBD1. V gave up 6 bases and J gave up 6 bases; unmatched junction bases: 2. The CDR3 spans 13 residues. The CDR3 spells CASRGQGINEQFF. CDR3 bases: TGTGCCAGCAGGGGACAGGGGATCAATGAGCAGTTCTTC.

The V and J genes are TRBV24-1 and TRBJ1-2; D remains unclear. CDR1 is KGHDR, CDR2 SFDVKD, per germline. V was pared by 10 bases and J by 4 bases, with 15 bases between. This CDR3 region has 13 residues. The CDR3 coding sequence is TGTGCCACGAGCCAAAAGGAGACCTATGGCTACACCTTC. This sequence encodes CATSQKETYGYTF.

Worth noting for this clone: The sample contains more than one DNA sequence encoding this CDR3. The chain links TRBV5-1 to TRBJ1-1; no reliable D call. Germline V gene sequence: CDR1 SGHRS, CDR2 YFSETQ. Between the trimmed V and J ends, which lost 0 bases and 4 bases, there was a span of 7 bases. CDR3 size: 13 residues. In DNA form, the CDR3 reads TGCGCCAGCAGCTTGGAGGAGGGCACTGAAGCTTTCTTT. It is translated as CASSLEEGTEAFF.

This clone showed up just a few times. The chain uses TRBV6-5 and TRBJ1-1; D remains unclear. The CDR3 consists of 11 residues. CDR1 MNHEY and CDR2 SVGAGI come from the germline V gene. V was trimmed by 5 bases and J by 8 bases, leaving 9 bases between them. The CDR3 sequence is CASSRGIEAFF. CDR3 DNA: TGTGCCAGCAGTCGAGGGATAGAAGCTTTCTTT.